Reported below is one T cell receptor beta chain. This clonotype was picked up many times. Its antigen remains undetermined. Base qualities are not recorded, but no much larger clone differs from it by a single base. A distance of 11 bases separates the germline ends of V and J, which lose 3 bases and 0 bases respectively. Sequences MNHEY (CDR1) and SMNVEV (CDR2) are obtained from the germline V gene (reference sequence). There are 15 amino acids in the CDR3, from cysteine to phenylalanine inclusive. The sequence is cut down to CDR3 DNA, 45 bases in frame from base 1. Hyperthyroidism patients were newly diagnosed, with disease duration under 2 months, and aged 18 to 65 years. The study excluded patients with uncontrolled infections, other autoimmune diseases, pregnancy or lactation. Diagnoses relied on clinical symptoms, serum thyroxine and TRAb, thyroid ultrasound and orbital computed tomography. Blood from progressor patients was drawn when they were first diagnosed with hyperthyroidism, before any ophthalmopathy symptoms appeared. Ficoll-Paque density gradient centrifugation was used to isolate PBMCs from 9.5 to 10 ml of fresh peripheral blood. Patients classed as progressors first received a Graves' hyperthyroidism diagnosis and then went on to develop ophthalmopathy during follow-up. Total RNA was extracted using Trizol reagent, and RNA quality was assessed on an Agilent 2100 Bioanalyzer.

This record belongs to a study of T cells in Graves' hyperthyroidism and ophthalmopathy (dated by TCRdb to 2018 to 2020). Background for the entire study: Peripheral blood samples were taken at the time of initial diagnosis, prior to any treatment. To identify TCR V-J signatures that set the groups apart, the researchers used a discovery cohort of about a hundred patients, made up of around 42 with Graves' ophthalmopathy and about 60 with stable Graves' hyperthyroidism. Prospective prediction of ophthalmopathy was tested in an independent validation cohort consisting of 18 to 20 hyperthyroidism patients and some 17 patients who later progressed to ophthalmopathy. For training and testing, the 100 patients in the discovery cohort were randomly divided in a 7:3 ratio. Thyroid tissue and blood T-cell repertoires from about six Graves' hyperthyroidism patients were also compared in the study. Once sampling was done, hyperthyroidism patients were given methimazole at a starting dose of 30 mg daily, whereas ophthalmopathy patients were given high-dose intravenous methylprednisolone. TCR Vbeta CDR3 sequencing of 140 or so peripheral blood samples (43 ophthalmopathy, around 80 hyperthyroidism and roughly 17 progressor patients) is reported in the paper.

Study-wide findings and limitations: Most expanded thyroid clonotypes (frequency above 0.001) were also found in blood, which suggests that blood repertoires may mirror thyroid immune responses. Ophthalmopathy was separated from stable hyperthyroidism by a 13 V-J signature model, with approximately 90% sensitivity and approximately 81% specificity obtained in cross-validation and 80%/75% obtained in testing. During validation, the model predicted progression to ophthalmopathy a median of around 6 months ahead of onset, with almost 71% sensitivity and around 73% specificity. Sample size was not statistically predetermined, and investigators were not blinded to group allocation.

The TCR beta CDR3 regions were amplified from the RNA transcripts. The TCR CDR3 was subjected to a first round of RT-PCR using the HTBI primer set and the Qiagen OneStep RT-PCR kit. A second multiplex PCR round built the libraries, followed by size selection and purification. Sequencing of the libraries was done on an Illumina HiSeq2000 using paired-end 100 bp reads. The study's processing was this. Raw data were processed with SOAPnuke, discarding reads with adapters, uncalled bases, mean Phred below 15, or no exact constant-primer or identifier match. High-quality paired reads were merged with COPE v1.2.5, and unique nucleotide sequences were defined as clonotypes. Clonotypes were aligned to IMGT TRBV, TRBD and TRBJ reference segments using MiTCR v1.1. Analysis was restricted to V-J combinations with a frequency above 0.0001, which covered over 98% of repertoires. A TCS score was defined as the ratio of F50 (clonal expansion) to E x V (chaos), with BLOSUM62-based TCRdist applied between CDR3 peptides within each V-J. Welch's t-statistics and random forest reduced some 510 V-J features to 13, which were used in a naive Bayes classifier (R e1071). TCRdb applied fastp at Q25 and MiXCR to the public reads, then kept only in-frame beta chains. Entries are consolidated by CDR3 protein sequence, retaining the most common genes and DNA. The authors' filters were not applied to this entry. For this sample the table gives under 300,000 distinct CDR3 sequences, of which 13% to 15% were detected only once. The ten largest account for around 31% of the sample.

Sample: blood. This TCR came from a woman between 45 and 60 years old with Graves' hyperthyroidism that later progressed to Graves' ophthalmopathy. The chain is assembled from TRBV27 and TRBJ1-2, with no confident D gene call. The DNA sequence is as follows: TGTGCCAGCAGTTTTCGCTGGCAAGCTAACTATGGCTACACCTTC. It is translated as CASSFRWQANYGYTF.